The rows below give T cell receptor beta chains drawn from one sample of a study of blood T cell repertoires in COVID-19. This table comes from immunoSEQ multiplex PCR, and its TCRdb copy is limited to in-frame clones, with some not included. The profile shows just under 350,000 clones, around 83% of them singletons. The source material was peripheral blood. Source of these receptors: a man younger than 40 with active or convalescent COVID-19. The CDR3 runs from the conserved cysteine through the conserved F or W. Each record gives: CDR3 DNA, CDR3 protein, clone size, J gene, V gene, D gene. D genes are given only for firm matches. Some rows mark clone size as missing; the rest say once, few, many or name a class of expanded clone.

cdr3_nt: TGTGCTAGTGGTTTGGACCCCTCGGCTAGCGGGACTTTTGTGAAGTACTTC
cdr3_aa: CASGLDPSASGTFVKYF
clone_size: -
j_call: TRBJ2-7
v_call: TRBV12-5
d_call: TRBD2

cdr3_nt: TGTGCCAGCAGTGAGAACAGATTGTGGGAGACCCAGTACTTC
cdr3_aa: CASSENRLWETQYF
clone_size: -
j_call: TRBJ2-5
v_call: TRBV2
d_call: -

cdr3_nt: TGCGCCAGCAGCCAAGATTTCTTGAGCAATCAGCCCCAGCATTTT
cdr3_aa: CASSQDFLSNQPQHF
clone_size: -
j_call: TRBJ1-5
v_call: TRBV4-3
d_call: -

cdr3_nt: TGTGCCACCAGTGATCCCATAGCGGGAGGGGGGGAGCAGTTCTTC
cdr3_aa: CATSDPIAGGGEQFF
clone_size: -
j_call: TRBJ2-1
v_call: TRBV24-1
d_call: TRBD2

cdr3_nt: TGTGCCAGCAGCCGTAGCGGGAAAGGGTCAGATACGCAGTATTTT
cdr3_aa: CASSRSGKGSDTQYF
clone_size: -
j_call: TRBJ2-3
v_call: TRBV7-9
d_call: TRBD2

cdr3_nt: TGTGCCAGCAGCGGAAGGACTAGCGGGGGACACACCGGGGAGCTGTTTTTT
cdr3_aa: CASSGRTSGGHTGELFF
clone_size: -
j_call: TRBJ2-2
v_call: TRBV9
d_call: TRBD2

cdr3_nt: TGTGCCAGCAGCTTCCTGGGACAGGGGACCAACGAGCAGTACTTC
cdr3_aa: CASSFLGQGTNEQYF
clone_size: -
j_call: TRBJ2-7
v_call: TRBV11-2
d_call: TRBD1

cdr3_nt: TGTGCCAGTAGTCAGGGGACACAGAACACTGAAGCTTTCTTT
cdr3_aa: CASSQGTQNTEAFF
clone_size: -
j_call: TRBJ1-1
v_call: TRBV19
d_call: -

cdr3_nt: TGTGCCAGCAGCTTCCGACAGGACACCGGGGAGCTGTTTTTT
cdr3_aa: CASSFRQDTGELFF
clone_size: -
j_call: TRBJ2-2
v_call: TRBV7-2
d_call: -

cdr3_nt: TGTGCCAGCAGTCCACCGGGACAGCTACTAACAACCTACAATGAGCAGTTCTTC
cdr3_aa: CASSPPGQLLTTYNEQFF
clone_size: -
j_call: TRBJ2-1
v_call: TRBV6-6
d_call: TRBD1

cdr3_nt: TGTGCCTGGAGTCCTTCCTCCTACAATGAGCAGTTCTTC
cdr3_aa: CAWSPSSYNEQFF
clone_size: -
j_call: TRBJ2-1
v_call: TRBV30
d_call: -

cdr3_nt: TGTGCCAGCAGCTCGGGACTAGCGGGAGAGACAAACATTCAGTACTTC
cdr3_aa: CASSSGLAGETNIQYF
clone_size: -
j_call: TRBJ2-4
v_call: TRBV7-9
d_call: TRBD2

cdr3_nt: TGTGCCAGCAGTGAACCCCTCCTCTCTTGGGGCGAATATCAGCCCCAGCATTTT
cdr3_aa: CASSEPLLSWGEYQPQHF
clone_size: -
j_call: TRBJ1-5
v_call: TRBV6-1
d_call: -

cdr3_nt: TGCGCCAGCAGCTTGGGCGGGGTCTACAATGAGCAGTTCTTC
cdr3_aa: CASSLGGVYNEQFF
clone_size: few
j_call: TRBJ2-1
v_call: TRBV5-1
d_call: -

cdr3_nt: TGTGCCAGCAGTTTAACAGTCTACGAGCAGTACTTC
cdr3_aa: CASSLTVYEQYF
clone_size: once
j_call: TRBJ2-7
v_call: TRBV28
d_call: -

cdr3_nt: TGCGCCAGCAGCTTAGGACTAGCGGGAGCAGATACGCAGTATTTT
cdr3_aa: CASSLGLAGADTQYF
clone_size: -
j_call: TRBJ2-3
v_call: TRBV5-1
d_call: TRBD2

cdr3_nt: TGTGCCAGCAGCCGGGACACCCATTATAGCTACACCTTC
cdr3_aa: CASSRDTHYSYTF
clone_size: -
j_call: TRBJ1-2
v_call: TRBV28
d_call: -